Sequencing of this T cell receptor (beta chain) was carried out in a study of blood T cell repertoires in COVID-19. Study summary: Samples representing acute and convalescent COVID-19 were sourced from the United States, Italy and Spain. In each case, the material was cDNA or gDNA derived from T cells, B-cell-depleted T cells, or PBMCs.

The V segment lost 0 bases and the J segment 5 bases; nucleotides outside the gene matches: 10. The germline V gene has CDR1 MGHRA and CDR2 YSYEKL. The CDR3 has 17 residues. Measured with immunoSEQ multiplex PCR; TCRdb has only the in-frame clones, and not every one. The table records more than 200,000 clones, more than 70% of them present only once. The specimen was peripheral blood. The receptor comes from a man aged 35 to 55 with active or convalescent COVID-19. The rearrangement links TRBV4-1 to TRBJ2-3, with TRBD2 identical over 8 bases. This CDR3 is CASSQEGMAGGLDTQYF. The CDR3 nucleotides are TGCGCCAGCAGCCAAGAGGGTATGGCGGGAGGTTTAGATACGCAGTATTTT.